The 5 T cell receptor beta chains listed next were all sequenced from one sample in a study of vaccination and CD4 T cells after COVID-19. As to treatment: 10-day PBMC culture with coronavirus spike peptide pools or control peptides (ViraFEST assay). For these TCRs, the target antigens are not known. Cultured CD4+ T-cell DNA underwent Oncomine TCR Beta short-read sequencing. Using its own MiXCR run on the PCR reads, TCRdb lists one record per CDR3 protein. Of about 12,000 distinct CDR3 sequences listed, more than 40% are singletons. The specimen sequenced was CD4+ T cells from blood, cultured in vitro. The receptors originated from a human donor who had recovered from COVID-19.

Only a few counts were recorded for this clonotype. The rearrangement uses TRBV20-1 and TRBJ1-6, with 7 bases that match TRBD1. The trim removed 1 base at V and 5 bases at J, leaving 2 bases unmatched. From germline, CDR1 is DFQATT and CDR2 SNEGSKA (reference sequence). CDR3 length: 14 residues. Written as DNA, the CDR3 is TGCAGTGCTAGAGTAGGGGGCGATAATTCACCCCTCCACTTT. It encodes CSARVGGDNSPLHF.

The V gene is TRBV7-9, the J gene TRBJ2-1, with 9 bases fitting TRBD2. Germline values: CDR1 SEHNR, CDR2 FQNEAQ (reference sequence). Trimming took 6 bases from V and 8 from J; bases not matched to a gene: 11. The CDR3 runs to 15 residues. CDR3 coding DNA: TGTGCCAGCAGGCAAGGACTAGCGTCCTTAGATGAGCAGTTCTTC. Its protein product is CASRQGLASLDEQFF.

This rearrangement joins TRBV18 to TRBJ2-3; weak D call: TRBD2 (6 bases). The CDR3 has 12 amino acids. V lost 3 bases and J lost 6, with 7 bases in between. Germline CDR1 and CDR2: KGHSH and LQKENI. In DNA form, the CDR3 reads TGTGCCAGCTCACCCCGGGAGGATACGCAGTATTTT. It encodes CASSPREDTQYF.

The genes are TRBV30 and TRBJ1-5; the D is unclear. This CDR3 is 14 amino acids long. CDR1 is GTSNPN and CDR2 is SVGIG in the germline V gene (reference sequence). V was cut by 4 bases and J by 4 bases, with 14 bases left in between. The CDR3 DNA reads as TGTGCCTGGAATTCTGGCTTCGCAAATCAGCCCCAGCATTTT. Amino acid sequence: CAWNSGFANQPQHF.

J is TRBJ1-2 and V is TRBV19; no firm D call. The length of the CDR3 is 13 residues. Germline lookup yields CDR1 LNHDA and CDR2 SQIVND (reference sequence). Trimming removed 7 bases from V and 8 bases from J, with 17 bases in between. The DNA of the CDR3 is TGTGCCAGTACACCCTTCAAGGGTGGAGGCTACACCTTC. This codes for CASTPFKGGGYTF.